This TCR beta chain was obtained from a study of cytomegalovirus exposure and HLA in healthy donors. On the study more broadly: Early released data comprised 80 million or so unique TCRs from HLA-typed donors.

This clone has a handful of counts. Antigen unknown. Study observations and caveats: Some V segments, TRBV6-2 and TRBV6-3 among them, were indistinguishable and were therefore excluded. Cytomegalovirus association was listed for approximately 150 TCR beta chains.

Germline V gene data show CDR1 as MNHEY and CDR2 as SMNVEV (reference sequence). Deletions cut 1 base from V and 8 bases from J, with 12 bases between. The CDR3 is 15 amino acids. In the PCR, 60 Vbeta and 13 Jbeta primers were used. In the source study's methods: Unique TCR beta chains numbered about 72 million in a later analysis, with around 10 million shared. The assay was immunoSEQ multiplex PCR, and TCRdb's table has in-frame clones only and misses some. The DNA was the basis for D and trimming; V, J and clone size are from that table. The data contain around 130,000 clones, roughly 9% of them singletons.

The V call is TRBV27, the J call TRBJ1-6; TRBD1 might be the D (6 bases). Specimen: PBMCs. The receptor's source is a woman aged 40-49 years in good health and CMV-seropositive. This CDR3 is CASSLFRGMDSPLHF. The DNA of the CDR3 is TGTGCCAGCAGTTTATTTAGGGGGATGGATTCACCCCTCCACTTT.